One sample yielded the 17 T cell receptor beta chains listed below, sequenced in a study of cytomegalovirus exposure and HLA in healthy donors. Use of 60 Vbeta and 13 Jbeta primers characterized the PCR. Method: immunoSEQ multiplex PCR; TCRdb's copy keeps in-frame clones and lacks some. The profile shows some 110,000 clones, 74% of them singletons. Specimen: PBMCs. Source of these receptors: a woman aged 45-65 years in good health and CMV-seropositive.

The CDR3 coding sequence is TGTGCCTGGATGGGGAGTGATTCTGGAAACACCATATATTTT. Amino acid sequence: CAWMGSDSGNTIYF. This chain uses TRBV30 with TRBJ1-3, with D uncertain. The CDR3 covers 14 residues. Germline V CDR1 and CDR2: GTSNPN, SVGIG (reference sequence). Trimming pared 4 bases from V and 1 base from J, leaving 11 bases between.

This clone was seen only a few times. V is TRBV4-1 and J is TRBJ1-1; TRBD1 is a possible D gene (5 bases). Deletions cut 1 base from V and 5 bases from J, with 17 bases between. Germline assignment: CDR1 MGHRA and CDR2 YSYEKL. CDR3 length: 16 amino acids. The CDR3 is CASSQVYRGGNTEAFF. The CDR3 nucleotides read TGCGCCAGCAGCCAAGTCTATCGCGGGGGGAATACTGAAGCTTTCTTT.

The chain employs TRBV28 and TRBJ2-7; TRBD1 matches 8 bases. The CDR3 is 12 residues long. Germline V CDR1 and CDR2: MDHEN, SYDVKM. The ends lost 10 bases at V and 9 bases at J; junction bases unmatched: 11. The CDR3 region is CATYLTGVGQYF. Here the CDR3 DNA reads TGTGCCACGTACTTGACAGGGGTCGGGCAGTACTTC.

The CDR3 sequence: CASSFWGSQAKNIQYF. The CDR3 DNA reads TGTGCCAGCAGCTTCTGGGGCAGCCAAGCCAAAAACATTCAGTACTTC. This chain links TRBV13 with TRBJ2-4; possibly TRBD1 for D (5 bases). With 3 bases removed from V and 0 bases from J, the gap between germline ends came to 12 bases. Germline loops: CDR1 PRHDT, CDR2 FYEKMQ (reference sequence). This CDR3 comprises 16 residues.

The chain combines TRBV13 with TRBJ1-4; 8 bases align to TRBD1. The germline CDR1 and CDR2 sequences are PRHDT and FYEKMQ (reference sequence). This CDR3 comprises 14 residues. The ends lost 5 bases at V and 8 bases at J; junction bases unmatched: 7. CDR3: CASSIGQGGEKLFF. The CDR3 bases are TGTGCCAGCAGCATTGGACAGGGAGGGGAAAAACTGTTTTTT.

Turning to this clone: This same CDR3 is encoded by further DNA sequences in the sample. The J gene is TRBJ2-5, the V gene TRBV11-2, with 16 bases identical to TRBD2. The trim removed 4 bases at V and 4 bases at J, leaving 6 bases unmatched. Germline CDR1 and CDR2: SGHAT and FQNNGV. This CDR3 is built from 17 residues. CDR3 DNA sequence: TGTGCCAGCAGCTCCGGGACTAGCGGGGGGGCTGGAGAGACCCAGTACTTC. Residues: CASSSGTSGGAGETQYF.

J is TRBJ1-3 and V is TRBV10-2; maybe TRBD1 (5 bases). The germline V gene has CDR1 WSHSY and CDR2 SAAADI. CDR3 size: 14 residues. V was pared by 10 bases and J by 0 bases, with 13 bases between. The CDR3: CATHLGGSGNTIYF. CDR3 bases: TGCGCCACCCATCTCGGGGGCTCTGGAAACACCATATATTTT.

There are a few counts of this clone. V is TRBV25-1 and J is TRBJ2-3; D remains unclear. The CDR3 sequence is 14 residues long. The germline gives CDR1 MGHDK, CDR2 SYGVNS. Trimming cost V 0 bases and J 6 bases, with 10 bases left between them. CDR3 protein: CASSEYESADTQYF. CDR3 nucleotide sequence: TGTGCCAGCAGTGAATATGAGAGCGCGGATACGCAGTATTTT.

This clone was recorded once. V is TRBV7-2 and J is TRBJ2-7; 12 bases match TRBD1. The V segment lost 4 bases and the J segment 6 bases; nucleotides outside the gene matches: 7. The germline gives CDR1 SGHTA, CDR2 FQGNSA. The CDR3 is made up of 15 amino acids. CDR3: CASSSLGQGASEQYF. The CDR3, as DNA: TGTGCCAGCAGCTCCCTGGGACAGGGGGCTAGCGAGCAGTACTTC. Complete variable domain (other parts from reference TRBV7-2 and TRBJ2-7): GAGVSQSPSNKVTEKGKDVELRCDPISGHTALYWYRQSLGQGLEFLIYFQGNSAPDKSGLPSDRFSAERTGGSVSTLTIQRTQQEDSAVYLCASSSLGQGASEQYFGPGTRLTVT.

V is TRBV7-8 and J is TRBJ1-3; TRBD1 matches at 7 bases. Germline CDR1 is SGHVS and CDR2 is FQNEAQ. This CDR3 comprises 14 residues. The J segment lost 4 bases and the V segment lost 5 bases, leaving 5 bases of the junction unmatched. CDR3 in amino acids: CASSGEDRGNTIYF. CDR3 DNA: TGTGCCAGCAGCGGAGAGGACAGGGGAAACACCATATATTTT. Looking up the rest from reference TRBV7-8 and TRBJ1-3 gives the full variable domain: GAGVSQSPRYKVAKRGQDVALRCDPISGHVSLFWYQQALGQGPEFLTYFQNEAQLDKSGLPSDRFFAERPEGSVSTLKIQRTQQEDSAVYLCASSGEDRGNTIYFGEGSWLTVV.

The chain uses TRBV5-4 and TRBJ1-2; 8 bases map to TRBD1. V gave up 1 base and J gave up 8 bases; unmatched junction bases: 4. Germline V gene lookup returns CDR1 SGHNT and CDR2 YYREEE (reference sequence). The CDR3 totals 13 residues. CDR3: CASSLQGAGGYTF. The CDR3 coding sequence is TGTGCCAGCAGCTTGCAGGGGGCTGGCGGCTACACCTTC.

With respect to this clone: The junction shows a germline mismatch at one end, possibly a read error. J is TRBJ1-2 and V is TRBV28, with D maybe TRBD1 (6 bases). The V gene's germline CDR1 is MDHEN and CDR2 SYDVKM. The CDR3 extends over 13 amino acids. The CDR3 nucleotides are TGTGCCAGCAGTTTATTCCAGGGGAAAGGCTACCCCTTC. Translating gives CASSLFQGKGYPF.

This clone was observed a single time. This sample includes further DNA sequences coding for the same CDR3. The chain combines TRBV6-5 with TRBJ2-1; 7 positions agree with TRBD1. Looked up from germline, CDR1 is MNHEY and CDR2 is SVGAGI. J was trimmed by 1 base and V by 0 bases; bases with no gene match: 3. The CDR3 spans 16 residues. The CDR3 region has the DNA TGTGCCAGCAGTTACTCGGCAGGGGGATCCTACAATGAGCAGTTCTTC. It yields the protein CASSYSAGGSYNEQFF.

The chain couples TRBV7-6 to TRBJ2-5; tentatively, D is TRBD2 (6 bases). The CDR3 sequence is 14 residues long. V lost 6 bases and J 0 bases, leaving 11 bases between the germline ends. The germline gives CDR1 SGHVS, CDR2 FNYEAQ. The CDR3 DNA reads as TGTGCCAGCAGTAGGGGACTGAACCAAGAGACCCAGTACTTC. Its translation: CASSRGLNQETQYF.

This sequence joins TRBV10-1 and TRBJ2-1; the match to TRBD2 covers 16 bases. Germline V gene data show CDR1 as WNHNN and CDR2 as SYGVQD (reference sequence). The CDR3 runs to 17 residues. V lost 6 bases to trimming and J lost 7 bases; unmatched junction nucleotides: 9. The CDR3 DNA reads TGCGCCAGCAGCTCCGGGACTAGCGGGGGGGCCTTTAATGAGCAGTTCTTC. It is translated as CASSSGTSGGAFNEQFF.

This clone was counted between two and nine times. The chain uses TRBV11-3 and TRBJ2-1; 8 positions match TRBD2. Losses at the gene ends were 6 bases for V and 2 bases for J; bases not matched to a gene: 9. In germline, CDR1 is SGHNT, CDR2 YENEEA. This CDR3 is built from 16 residues. CDR3 sequence (DNA): TGTGCCAGCAGTCGGGGCGGGGGGCCTCCCTACAATGAGCAGTTCTTC. Amino acid sequence: CASSRGGGPPYNEQFF.

This chain connects TRBV11-2 to TRBJ1-6; 8 bases match TRBD1. J gave up 8 bases and V 5 bases, and 11 bases lay outside the gene matches. The CDR3 runs 16 residues. Germline CDR1 is SGHAT and CDR2 is FQNNGV. CDR3 region: CASSQPGGSTDSPLHF. CDR3 nucleotides: TGTGCCAGCAGCCAGCCAGGGGGCTCTACGGATTCACCCCTCCACTTT. The full variable domain, in which reference TRBV11-2 and TRBJ1-6 provide the parts outside the CDR3, is EAGVAQSPRYKIIEKRQSVAFWCNPISGHATLYWYQQILGQGPKLLIQFQNNGVVDDSQLPKDRFSAERLKGVDSTLKIQPAKLEDSAVYLCASSQPGGSTDSPLHFGNGTRLTVT.